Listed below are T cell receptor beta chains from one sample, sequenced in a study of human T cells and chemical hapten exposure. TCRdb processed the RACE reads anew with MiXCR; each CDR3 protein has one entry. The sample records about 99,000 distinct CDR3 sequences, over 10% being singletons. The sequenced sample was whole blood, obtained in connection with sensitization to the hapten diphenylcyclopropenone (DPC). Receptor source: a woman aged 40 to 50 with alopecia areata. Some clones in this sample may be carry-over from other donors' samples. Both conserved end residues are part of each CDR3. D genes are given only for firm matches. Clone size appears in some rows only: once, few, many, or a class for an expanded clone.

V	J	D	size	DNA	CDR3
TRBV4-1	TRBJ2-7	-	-	TGCGCCAGCAGCCAAGATCAGTGGGGGTACTCCTACGAGCAGTACTTC	CASSQDQWGYSYEQYF
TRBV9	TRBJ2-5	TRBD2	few	TGTGCCAGCAGTGGGAGGGCCCATGAGACCCAGTACTTC	CASSGRAHETQYF
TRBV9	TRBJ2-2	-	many	TGTGCCAGCAGCGTTTACCAGTCGAACACCGGGGAGCTGTTTTTT	CASSVYQSNTGELFF
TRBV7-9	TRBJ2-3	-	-	TGTGCCAGCAGCTTAAGAGGGGTAGAGGGTACGCAGTATTTT	CASSLRGVEGTQYF
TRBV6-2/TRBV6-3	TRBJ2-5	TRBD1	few	TGTGCCAGCAGCTCTCCTCGACAGGGTCTCGAGACCCAGTACTTC	CASSSPRQGLETQYF
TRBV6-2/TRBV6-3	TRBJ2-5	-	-	TGTGCCAGCAGTTACCAGGGACACTTACAAGAGACCCAGTACTTC	CASSYQGHLQETQYF
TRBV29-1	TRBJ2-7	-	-	TGCAGCGGAGCCTGGGGCTACGAGCAGTACTTC	CSGAWGYEQYF
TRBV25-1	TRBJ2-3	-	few	TGTGCCAGCAGCTCTCTGAGGGTGGGAGATACGCAGTATTTT	CASSSLRVGDTQYF
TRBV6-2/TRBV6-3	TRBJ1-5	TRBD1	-	TGTGCCAGCAGTTACACCGGGACAGGGGTCCGGCCCCAGCATTTT	CASSYTGTGVRPQHF
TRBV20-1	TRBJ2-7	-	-	TGCAGTGCTAGGACTCCCTCGGGGTACGAGCAGTACTTC	CSARTPSGYEQYF
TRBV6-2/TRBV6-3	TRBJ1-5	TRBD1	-	TGTGCCAGCAGTTTCCGGGACAGTAGGTATCAGCCCCAGCATTTT	CASSFRDSRYQPQHF
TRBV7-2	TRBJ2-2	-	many	TGTGCCAGCAGCTTAAGAGCGGTCCTGGACACCGGGGAGCTGTTTTTT	CASSLRAVLDTGELFF
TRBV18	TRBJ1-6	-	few	TGTGCCAGCTCATCCAACAACTTCGGACCGGGGCTCGTTAATTCACCCCTCCACTTT	CASSSNNFGPGLVNSPLHF
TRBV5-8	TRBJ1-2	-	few	TGTGCCAGCCGCTTGGGATCTAACTATGGCTACACCTTC	CASRLGSNYGYTF
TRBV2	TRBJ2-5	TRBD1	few	TGTGCCAGCAGTTACAGGGGGTCCCAAGAGACCCAGTACTTC	CASSYRGSQETQYF
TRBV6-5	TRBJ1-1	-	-	TGTGCCAGCTGGGTGAACACTGAAGCTTTCTTT	CASWVNTEAFF
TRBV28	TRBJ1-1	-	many	TGTGCCAGCAGCTTAATGGGGGCGCTAGCTGAAGCTTTCTTT	CASSLMGALAEAFF
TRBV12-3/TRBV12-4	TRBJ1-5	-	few	TGTGCCAGCAGTTTAGACAGAAATAGCAATCAGCCCCAGCATTTT	CASSLDRNSNQPQHF
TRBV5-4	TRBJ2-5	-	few	TGTGCCAGCAGCTTGGAGGCGTCTCTAGGGACCCAGTACTTC	CASSLEASLGTQYF
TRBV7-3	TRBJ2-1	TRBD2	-	TGTGCCAGCAGCTTAACCCGCGGACTAGCCCATGAGCAGTTCTTC	CASSLTRGLAHEQFF
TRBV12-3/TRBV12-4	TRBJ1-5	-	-	TGTGCCAGCACCCGAACAGGGTTGCATCAGCCCCAGCATTTT	CASTRTGLHQPQHF
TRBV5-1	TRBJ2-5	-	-	TGCGCCAGCAGGCAAACGACAGGAGAGACCCAGTACTTC	CASRQTTGETQYF
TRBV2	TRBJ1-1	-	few	TGTGCCAGCAGTGCGGACATGCAAACTGAAGCTTTCTTT	CASSADMQTEAFF
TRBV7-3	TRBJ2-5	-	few	TGTGCCAGATTCCAAGAGACCCAGTACTTC	CARFQETQYF
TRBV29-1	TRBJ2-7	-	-	TGCAGCGTTGAAGAGACAGGAACCTACGAGCAGTACTTC	CSVEETGTYEQYF
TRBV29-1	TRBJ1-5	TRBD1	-	TGCAGCTTCTCGTATGGGACAGCCGATCAGCCCCAGCATTTT	CSFSYGTADQPQHF
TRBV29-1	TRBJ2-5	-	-	TGCAGCGTTGAAAGGCGAGGGCTTGGGGAGACCCAGTACTTC	CSVERRGLGETQYF
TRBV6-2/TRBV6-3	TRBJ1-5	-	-	TGTGCCAGCAGTTACCGAACCGGGACACCTACTTGGGATCAGCCCCAGCATTTT	CASSYRTGTPTWDQPQHF
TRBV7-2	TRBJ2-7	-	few	TGTGCCAGCAGCTCTCTTCTAGGGGGGGAGCAGTACTTC	CASSSLLGGEQYF